The sequence of this T cell receptor beta chain was determined in a study of blood T cell repertoires in COVID-19 (TCRdb year 2020). The study in broad terms: Collaborator samples came from the United States, Italy and Spain and covered acute and convalescent phases of COVID-19. Sample metadata almost always included a de-identified subject ID, COVID-19 status, age in years and sex. Samples came from the ongoing ImmuneRACE study (first 160 participants) plus 1,254 subjects from 6 global collaborators. The repertoires were released in a freely available public database meant as a resource for research on the immune response to SARS-CoV-2. Where available, HLA class I and class II types were taken from metadata supplied by the sample provider and were not determined by assay-based typing. The material from the prospective study consisted of cDNA or gDNA derived from T cells, B-cell-depleted T cells, or PBMCs. The dataset comprised deeply sampled blood TCRbeta repertoires from subjects exposed to, actively infected with, or recovered from COVID-19. The paper's findings and limits, for the study overall: Clinical and demographic metadata were provided uncurated, with the amount varying by source and participant.

CDR1 SEHNR and CDR2 FQNEAQ were looked up in the germline V gene (reference sequence). The CDR3 spans 15 residues, from the cysteine through the phenylalanine. Only the CDR3 DNA is retained, 45 bases long and in frame from the first base. V and J lose 6 bases and 0 bases, and a span of 12 bases separates them. The immunoSEQ Assay, a bias-controlled multiplex PCR, was used to amplify TCRbeta CDR3 regions from genomic DNA. As for the original processing: Nucleated cell counts per sample were estimated from amplification of reference gene primers within the assay. To quantify the absolute abundance of each unique TCRbeta CDR3 rearrangement, sequence reads were collapsed and filtered. For each sample, productive Simpson clonality was calculated as the square root of Simpson's diversity index across productive rearrangements. TCRdb provides this immuneACCESS table in a form limited to in-frame rearrangements. Some clones are lacking; in checked studies, under half of them reflect an unresolved V gene, and why the rest are absent is not known. The V and J calls and clone size come from that table; D and trimming were worked out from the DNA. This sample holds fewer than 300,000 clones; roughly 85% were observed only once. Of the sample, 5.1% is held by the ten largest clones.

Concerning this clone itself: No antigen is known for it. Nothing much larger sits one base from this clone, and base qualities are not available.

The collaborating institutions used their own protocols to collect whole blood in K2EDTA tubes. Collaborator samples were shipped for TCRbeta analysis as frozen whole blood, isolated PBMCs, or DNA extracted from either sample type. In this chain, TRBV7-9 is recombined with TRBJ1-3; the D gene is not confidently resolved. The receptor's source is a man in his fifties with active or convalescent COVID-19. The sample was peripheral blood. The CDR3: CASRPVQNSGNTIYF. The base sequence is TGTGCCAGCAGACCTGTTCAGAACTCTGGAAACACCATATATTTT.